These T cell receptor beta chains were read from a single sample in a study of shared clonotypes between healthy human individuals. Clones were sequenced by immunoSEQ multiplex PCR, and TCRdb holds only the in-frame ones, with some missing. The sample carries 950,000 to 1,200,000 clones, approximately 77% recorded once. Sequencing was performed on memory CD4+ T cells from PBMCs. The receptors come from a man aged 18 to 29 in good health. Some clones in this sample may be carry-over from other donors' samples. Both conserved end residues are part of each CDR3. The D gene is left open where the match is weak. The size field is filled for only some rows; it gives once, few, many or a size class.

>.|TRBJ1-4|TRBV2|many
TGTGCCAGCAGCCCCCAAAATGAAAAACTGTTTTTT
CASSPQNEKLFF
>.|TRBJ2-3|TRBV2|once
TGTGCCAGCACGGGGGACAGATTGGGCACAGATACGCAGTATTTT
CASTGDRLGTDTQYF
>TRBD2|TRBJ2-7|TRBV5-1|.
TGCGCCAGCAGCTCACTAGCGGGAGTGATCTACGAGCAGTACTTC
CASSSLAGVIYEQYF
>TRBD1|TRBJ1-5|TRBV28|.
TGTGCCAGCAATCAACCACCCTACAGGGGCCTTAGCAATCAGCCCCAGCATTTT
CASNQPPYRGLSNQPQHF
>TRBD1|TRBJ1-1|TRBV10-1|.
TGCGCCAGCACTCCGGACAGGGGGGCCGCTGAAGCTTTCTTT
CASTPDRGAAEAFF
>TRBD1|TRBJ2-5|TRBV15|.
TGTGCCACCAGCAGAGATGGACAGGGCGAAACCCAGTACTTC
CATSRDGQGETQYF
>TRBD1|TRBJ1-1|TRBV29-1|.
TGCAGCGCCGGGACAGGGAACACTGAAGCTTTCTTT
CSAGTGNTEAFF
>.|TRBJ2-2|TRBV4-2|.
TGTGCCAGCAGCCAAGAATATGGGTGGGGCGGGGAGCTGTTTTTT
CASSQEYGWGGELFF
>.|TRBJ1-1|TRBV5-1|.
TGCGCCAGCAGCTTGGGCGTGAACACTGAAGCTTTCTTT
CASSLGVNTEAFF
>TRBD1|TRBJ1-6|TRBV25-1|.
TGTGCCACCCGGGGACAGGGGGATTCACCCCTCCACTTT
CATRGQGDSPLHF
>.|TRBJ2-3|TRBV5-1|.
TGCGCCAGCAGCTTGGGCCCGGGCCCCCTGATGAATACGCAGTATTTT
CASSLGPGPLMNTQYF
>.|TRBJ2-7|TRBV6-5|.
TGTGCCAGTAAAGGACCTGGCTGGCGGTCCTACGAGCAGTACTTC
CASKGPGWRSYEQYF
>.|TRBJ2-5|TRBV5-1|.
TGCGCCAGCAGCTTGGACTCCACCGGGACCCAGTACTTC
CASSLDSTGTQYF